What follows describes a single TCR beta chain. This sample is drawn from a study of T cell repertoires in cytomegalovirus infection. Study at large: Public TCR beta signatures indicated both CMV infection and matching HLA type.

Per germline, CDR1 SQVTM and CDR2 ANQGSEA. V lost 4 bases to trimming and J lost 5 bases, with 15 bases between them. The CDR3 totals 14 residues. TCRdb used MiXCR to reprocess the reads, holding one entry per CDR3 protein. The data show some 180,000 distinct CDR3 sequences, approximately 19% seen once. The source of this sequence is a human donor in good health (CMV status not recorded). Some clones in this sample may be carry-over from other donors' samples. The sample comprised PBMCs. The rearrangement uses TRBV29-1 and TRBJ1-5, with TRBD1 as a possible D gene (6 bases). CDR3 in DNA: TGCAGCGTTGTTGAGGCTGGGGGCCATCAGCCCCAGCATTTT. As protein: CSVVEAGGHQPQHF.